This paragraph reports one TCR beta chain. This specimen belongs to a study of cytomegalovirus exposure and HLA in healthy donors. On the study more broadly: Counted in an early data release were about 85 million unique TCRs from HLA-typed donors.

PCR employed 60 Vbeta and 13 Jbeta primers. This table comes from immunoSEQ multiplex PCR, and its TCRdb copy is limited to in-frame clones, with some not included. Of about 61,000 clones in the sample, more than 70% were seen once. V was shortened by 3 bases and J by 4 bases, with 9 bases between the two germline ends. This CDR3 contains 13 residues. The germline V gene encodes CDR1 SGHDT and CDR2 YYEEEE. The sequencing sample was made of PBMCs. V usage is TRBV5-6 and J usage is TRBJ2-3, with D perhaps matching TRBD2 (5 bases). The TCR sequence derives from a man between 18 and 29 years old in good health and CMV-seronegative. The CDR3 sequence: CASSSWGADTQYF. The CDR3 DNA reads TGTGCCAGCAGCTCGTGGGGAGCAGATACGCAGTATTTT.